This T cell receptor (beta chain) was identified in a study of T cells in tumors after PD-1 blockade. Tumor or blood genomic DNA was sequenced, with inputs of about 550 ng to 6,500 ng. This clone was seen many times. Profiled with immunoSEQ multiplex PCR; TCRdb holds only in-frame clones, not every one. Found here are 30,000 to 40,000 clones, just under 80% of them singletons; the top ten hold roughly 39%. This CDR3 is built from 11 residues. Here the sequenced sample was PBMCs, taken before anti-PD-1 treatment. V gene TRBV21-1 combines with J gene TRBJ2-7. TRBV21-1 is a documented pseudogene. The receptor comes from a human donor with basal cell carcinoma. Written as DNA, the CDR3 is TGTGCCAGCAGCAAAGGACACGAGCAGTACTTC. As protein: CASSKGHEQYF.